A selection of T cell receptor beta chains follows, all from one sample in a study of patients and donors after allogeneic stem cell transplantation. TCRdb independently ran MiXCR on the RT-PCR reads; one entry per CDR3 protein. The table includes 150,000 to 200,000 distinct CDR3 sequences, about 29% detected once. The sample taken for sequencing was blood, either unsorted or a sorted T cell fraction (not recorded which). The receptors originated from a human donor who was either an allogeneic HSCT recipient or a stem cell or donor lymphocyte infusion donor (not recorded which). It is not recorded whose cells these are; they may come from a transplant donor. The conserved cysteine and the conserved F or W are not part of the CDR3 here. Fields, in order: V gene, J gene, CDR3 protein.

TRBV7-9	TRBJ2-4	ASSFRGDGIQY
TRBV6-2/TRBV6-3	TRBJ1-5	ASGDRGYNQPQH
TRBV11-2	TRBJ2-1	ASSLDYPNEQF
TRBV6-5	TRBJ2-2	ASSYSTPLLGGELF
TRBV24-1	TRBJ1-4	ATSDSQGENEKLF
TRBV5-1	TRBJ2-1	TSSAGTSGNEQF
TRBV29-1	TRBJ2-7	SVVGVANVQY
TRBV29-1	TRBJ2-3	SVGGQLDTQY
TRBV6-6	TRBJ2-7	ASRTPGQFVMEQY
TRBV12-3/TRBV12-4	TRBJ1-4	ASSLAPGQLNEKLF
TRBV14	TRBJ2-5	ASSQGGTSGSWETQY
TRBV28	TRBJ2-5	ASRASGSSRAQY
TRBV18	TRBJ1-3	ASFDSGNTIY
TRBV7-8	TRBJ1-5	ASSRARTRNQPQH
TRBV5-1	TRBJ1-2	ASSLDRNCGYT
TRBV24-1	TRBJ2-5	ATSAETQY
TRBV20-1	TRBJ2-1	SASSAFHNEQF
TRBV6-6	TRBJ2-1	ASSPSGRAYNEQF
TRBV3-1	TRBJ1-2	ASSQDRTGRYGYT
TRBV20-1	TRBJ2-1	SARRAGEGF
TRBV7-2	TRBJ1-2	ASILRGHGNGYT
TRBV5-8	TRBJ1-1	ASSSGTANTEAF
TRBV20-1	TRBJ1-5	SARGGGNQPQH
TRBV2	TRBJ2-7	ASNDYEQY
TRBV24-1	TRBJ1-1	ATMGRVNTEAF
TRBV4-3	TRBJ2-7	ASSHLSGTGSTYEQY
TRBV20-1	TRBJ1-4	SARGQGGEKLF
TRBV7-9	TRBJ2-5	ASSLNARAQETQY
TRBV18	TRBJ2-5	ASSLGAVQETQY
TRBV15	TRBJ2-1	ATSSGYRTSGRVEQF
TRBV7-9	TRBJ2-1	ASSPIAGAWGEQF
TRBV4-3	TRBJ2-1	ASSQGSTETGTYNEQF
TRBV27	TRBJ1-2	ASSLSAGAGVNYGYT
TRBV28	TRBJ2-7	AGSRTPTYEQY
TRBV12-3/TRBV12-4	TRBJ2-7	ASSLEVGAYEQY
TRBV20-1	TRBJ1-2	SASWAYLGYT
TRBV4-3	TRBJ2-2	ASSLLSPGLSPGELF